This T cell receptor (beta chain) was documented in a study of cytomegalovirus exposure and HLA in healthy donors. Notes on the study in general: A later analysis linked a missense DCLRE1C variant to TCR beta V- and J-gene trimming. It was 150 to 200 TCR beta chains that were listed as cytomegalovirus-associated.

The primer mix had 60 Vbeta and 13 Jbeta primers. The table came from immunoSEQ multiplex PCR; TCRdb's copy has only in-frame clones and leaves some out. The data show under 200,000 clones, 82% seen once. Germline values: CDR1 MNHEY, CDR2 SMNVEV (reference sequence). CDR3 length equals 15 residues. Germline trimming cut 6 bases from V and 6 bases from J; bases unmatched to any gene: 11. A word on this clone: Its antigen is not identified.

This clonotype was obtained from a young woman in good health and CMV-seronegative. This chain connects TRBV27 to TRBJ2-1; 7 bases are a match to TRBD2. Sequenced input: PBMCs. The CDR3 DNA reads TGTGCCAGCAGAATTGGACTAGATTTACCCAATGAGCAGTTCTTC. The encoded protein is CASRIGLDLPNEQFF.